Described below is a single TCR beta chain sequence and its context. The sample belongs to a study of blood T cell repertoires in COVID-19. Looking at the study overall: Researchers got acute and convalescent COVID-19 samples from the United States, Italy and Spain. The cDNA or gDNA used as material had been derived from T cells, B-cell-depleted T cells, or PBMCs.

Trimming cost V 4 bases and J 6 bases; bases outside gene matches: 2. CDR1 SNHLY and CDR2 FYNNEI come from the germline V gene. This CDR3 has 13 residues. As originally analysed: Amplification of reference gene primers provided the estimated nucleated cell counts. Only in-frame clones appear in the TCRdb table, and some are missing; sequencing was by immunoSEQ multiplex PCR. For V, J and clone size, that table is used; D and trimming come from the DNA. The table includes 90,000 to 130,000 clones, nearly 90% detected once. The receptor comes from a human donor in a cohort sampled during active COVID-19. The sequenced material came from peripheral blood. The chain combines TRBV2 with TRBJ2-1; 8 bases are shared with TRBD1. CDR3 amino acids: CASSAGQVNEQFF. CDR3 DNA: TGTGCCAGCAGTGCGGGACAGGTCAATGAGCAGTTCTTC.